This entry features one TCR beta chain sequence. TCRdb's copy holds only in-frame clones and misses some; the assay was immunoSEQ multiplex PCR. The table records around 80,000 clones, roughly four fifths of them present only once. This record belongs to a study of blood T cell repertoires in COVID-19. Sequencing input: peripheral blood. This sequence originates from a man aged 80 or over with acute or convalescent COVID-19.

The CDR3 sequence: CASSPHADSYEQYF. CDR3 coding DNA: TGTGCCAGCTCACCACACGCAGACTCCTACGAGCAGTACTTC. V and J are TRBV18 and TRBJ2-7, with D unresolved. The V end lost 1 base, the J end lost 0 bases, and 7 bases lay between the germline ends. The CDR3 is 14 residues long. Germline loops: CDR1 KGHSH, CDR2 LQKENI. Supplemented by reference TRBV18 and TRBJ2-7, the full variable domain reads NAGVMQNPRHLVRRRGQEARLRCSPMKGHSHVYWYRQLPEEGLKFMVYLQKENIIDESGMPKERFSAEFPKEGPSILRIQQVVRGDSAAYFCASSPHADSYEQYFGPGTRLTVT.